The 13 T cell receptor beta chains below all came from one sample that was sequenced in a study of post-analysis software for immune sequencing data. Overall study findings and caveats: Controls showed lower frequencies than patients for a few TRBV segments, and TRBV5-6, TRBV5-1 and TRBV20-1 were among these.

Unique molecular identifiers were present in the TCR beta cDNA libraries. TCRdb analysed the PCR reads with MiXCR anew, one entry per CDR3 protein. The sample consists of approximately 180,000 distinct CDR3 sequences, roughly 31% of them appearing once. Antigens of these TCRs are unknown. The sequenced material came from blood. The receptors shown here come from a girl aged 10-17 years with multiple sclerosis.

The rearrangement uses TRBV20-1 and TRBJ2-3; TRBD1 matches at 8 bases. This CDR3 contains 19 residues. The V gene end was trimmed by 3 bases and the J gene end by 3 bases; junction bases not matched to a gene: 20. Germline V gene data show CDR1 as DFQATT and CDR2 as SNEGSKA (reference sequence). DNA of the CDR3: TGCAGTGCTAGGCGGGACAGGTTCCGGGCCCTTCCACGGACAGATACGCAGTATTTT. It translates to CSARRDRFRALPRTDTQYF.

The chain links TRBV5-6 to TRBJ1-1; D perhaps matches TRBD1 (5 bases). V lost 4 bases to trimming and J lost 1 base, with 11 bases between them. The CDR3 contains 14 residues. CDR1 and CDR2 (germline): SGHDT, YYEEEE. CDR3 sequence reads: CASSRGGPNTEAFF. Here the CDR3 DNA reads TGTGCCAGCAGCCGCGGGGGACCGAACACTGAAGCTTTCTTT.

This clonotype showed up many times. This sequence joins TRBV12-3 or TRBV12-4 and TRBJ2-1, with no clear D. The ends were cut back, 2 bases at V and 0 bases at J, with 8 bases in the middle. This CDR3 has 15 residues. The CDR3 protein is CASSLSRSSYNEQFF. The CDR3 DNA sequence: TGTGCCAGCAGTTTAAGCCGGAGCTCCTACAATGAGCAGTTCTTC.

This clonotype was seen ten or more times. V is TRBV5-1 and J is TRBJ2-7; D is possibly TRBD1 (6 bases). The CDR3 sequence is 14 residues long. The V and J ends lost 5 bases and 4 bases respectively, with 16 bases between them. CDR1 is SGHRS and CDR2 is YFSETQ in the germline V gene. Here the CDR3 reads CASRTGQPGYEQYF. The CDR3 nucleotides read TGCGCCAGCAGAACTGGACAGCCGGGGTACGAGCAGTACTTC.

The V call is TRBV3-1, the J call TRBJ2-7; a weak D match, TRBD2 (5 bases). V lost 5 bases and J lost 6, with 11 bases in between. The CDR3 length is 12 residues. Germline-derived CDR1 and CDR2 are LGHDT and YNNKEL (reference sequence). The CDR3 sequence is CASSSRTGEQYF. CDR3 nucleotide sequence: TGTGCCAGCAGCTCGCGGACTGGCGAGCAGTACTTC.

The DNA for the CDR3 is TGTGCCAGCTCACCCGGACAGGCCGAGCAGTACTTC. This sequence encodes CASSPGQAEQYF. The genes are TRBV18 and TRBJ2-7, with 7 bases fitting TRBD1. The CDR3 spans 12 residues. Per the germline V gene, CDR1 is KGHSH and CDR2 is LQKENI. The V and J ends lost 3 bases and 6 bases, in that order; junction bases with no gene match: 2.

This clonotype was seen only a few times. This chain links TRBV12-3 or TRBV12-4 with TRBJ1-1; D is perhaps TRBD1 (5 bases). The CDR3 has 12 residues. V lost 7 bases and J lost 9, with 15 bases in between. For the CDR3, the DNA is TGTGCCAGCACCCCCCAGGGAGCAAAAGCTTTCTTT. Its protein is CASTPQGAKAFF.

This clonotype turned up a few times. This chain joins TRBV9 and TRBJ2-5; TRBD1 is a possible D gene (6 bases). The V end was cut by 0 bases, the J end by 5 bases, with 14 bases between. The CDR3 extends over 15 amino acids. Germline V gene lookup returns CDR1 SGDLS and CDR2 YYNGEE. CDR3 bases: TGTGCCAGCAGCGTAGGTTCGACAGGAAGGGAGACCCAGTACTTC. Translating it yields CASSVGSTGRETQYF. Together with reference TRBV9 and TRBJ2-5, the CDR3 gives the full variable domain: DSGVTQTPKHLITATGQRVTLRCSPRSGDLSVYWYQQSLDQGLQFLIQYYNGEERAKGNILERFSAQQFPDLHSELNLSSLELGDSALYFCASSVGSTGRETQYFGPGTRLLVL.

This chain connects TRBV12-3 or TRBV12-4 to TRBJ2-2; 8 nucleotides line up with TRBD2. The CDR3 is 15 amino acids. Trimming took 7 bases from V and 2 from J; bases not matched to a gene: 6. The CDR3: CASNPSGSNTGELFF. The DNA of the CDR3 is TGTGCCAGCAACCCTAGCGGGTCTAACACCGGGGAGCTGTTTTTT.

There are a few counts of this clonotype. The chain joins TRBV29-1 to TRBJ2-5; 11 bases match TRBD2. V dropped 7 bases and J dropped 5; count of bases not matched to a gene: 12. The CDR3 sequence is 15 residues long. Germline assignment: CDR1 SQVTM and CDR2 ANQGSEA. For the CDR3, the DNA is TGCAGCGCGTCCAGACTAGCGGGACTAGAGGAGACCCAGTACTTC. This encodes CSASRLAGLEETQYF. Variable domain in full (rest from reference TRBV29-1 and TRBJ2-5): SAVISQKPSRDICQRGTSLTIQCQVDSQVTMMFWYRQQPGQSLTLIATANQGSEATYESGFVIDKFPISRPNLTFSTLTVSNMSPEDSSIYLCSASRLAGLEETQYFGPGTRLLVL.

In the case of this clonotype: This clone may be a read error of a much larger clone one base away. The chain is built from TRBV6-5 and TRBJ2-5; TRBD2 agrees at 13 bases. CDR1 and CDR2 from the germline V gene are MNHEY and SVGAGI. The V segment lost 2 bases and the J segment 11 bases; nucleotides outside the gene matches: 8. The CDR3 length is 15 residues. The chain's CDR3 is CASSYKTSGRNEQYF. The DNA of the CDR3 is TGTGCCAGCAGTTACAAGACTAGCGGGAGGAATGAGCAGTACTTC.

Worth noting for this clonotype: Being one base from a much bigger clone, this may be a read error. This rearrangement joins TRBV11-1 to TRBJ2-7, with 7 bases aligning to TRBD2. Germline V CDR1 and CDR2: SGHAT, FQDESV (reference sequence). Unmatched junction bases numbered 9, after V lost 3 bases and J lost 7 bases. The CDR3 covers 14 residues. The CDR3 reads CASSFSTSPNEQYF. CDR3 DNA: TGTGCCAGCAGCTTCTCGACTAGCCCCAATGAGCAGTACTTC.

There are many counts of this clonotype. The J gene is TRBJ2-1, the V gene TRBV10-3; 7 positions match TRBD1. The germline V gene has CDR1 ENHRY and CDR2 SYGVKD. The CDR3 is 16 amino acids. With 3 bases clipped from V and 0 bases from J, the junction kept 5 bases outside the gene matches. The DNA for the CDR3 is TGTGCCATCAGTGAACCGGGACAGAGCTCCTACAATGAGCAGTTCTTC. Protein: CAISEPGQSSYNEQFF.